This TCR beta chain was recovered during a study of cytomegalovirus exposure and HLA in healthy donors. Study-wide points: V segments that were indistinguishable, TRBV6-2 and TRBV6-3 among them, were omitted from analysis.

Germline assignment: CDR1 SQVTM and CDR2 ANQGSEA. V dropped 6 bases and J dropped 1; count of bases not matched to a gene: 3. CDR3 length: 13 amino acids. 60 Vbeta and 13 Jbeta primers were used in PCR. The data were produced by immunoSEQ multiplex PCR, yet TCRdb's version contains in-frame clones alone and is incomplete. Of about 130,000 clones listed, about four fifths are singletons. Comment on this clone: What it binds is not known.

J is TRBJ2-1 and V is TRBV29-1, with 7 nucleotides matching TRBD2. The sequencing sample was made of PBMCs. This TCR derives from a man aged 25 to 45 in good health and CMV-seronegative. Here the CDR3 reads CSVPGRSYNEQFF. The CDR3 DNA follows: TGCAGCGTCCCCGGGAGGTCCTACAATGAGCAGTTCTTC.